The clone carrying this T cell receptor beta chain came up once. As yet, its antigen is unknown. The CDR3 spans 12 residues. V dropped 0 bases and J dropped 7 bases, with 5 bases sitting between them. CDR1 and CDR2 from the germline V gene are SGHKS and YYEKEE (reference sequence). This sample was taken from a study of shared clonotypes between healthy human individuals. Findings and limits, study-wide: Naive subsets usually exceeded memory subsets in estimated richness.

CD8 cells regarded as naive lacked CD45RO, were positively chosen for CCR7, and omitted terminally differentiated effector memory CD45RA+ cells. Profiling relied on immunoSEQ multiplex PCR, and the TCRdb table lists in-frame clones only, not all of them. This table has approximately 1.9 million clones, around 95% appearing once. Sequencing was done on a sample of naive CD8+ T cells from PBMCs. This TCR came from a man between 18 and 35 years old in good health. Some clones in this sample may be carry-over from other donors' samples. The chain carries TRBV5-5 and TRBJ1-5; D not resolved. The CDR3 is CASSLDSQPQHF. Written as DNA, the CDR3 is TGTGCCAGCAGCTTGGACAGCCAGCCCCAGCATTTT. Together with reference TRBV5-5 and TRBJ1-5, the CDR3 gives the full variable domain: DAGVTQSPTHLIKTRGQQVTLRCSPISGHKSVSWYQQVLGQGPQFIFQYYEKEERGRGNFPDRFSARQFPNYSSELNVNALLLGDSALYLCASSLDSQPQHFGDGTRLSIL.